These 28 T cell receptor beta chains were sequenced from one sample in a study of T cell responses to AZD1222 COVID-19 vaccine. Clones were sequenced by immunoSEQ multiplex PCR, and TCRdb holds only the in-frame ones, with some missing. This sample carries more than 100,000 clones, about 91% of them seen once, and the ten largest clones take less than 2%. Material: peripheral blood, obtained 28 days after the second AZD1222 dose. The receptors shown here come from an adult who received the AZD1222 COVID-19 vaccine.

The gene calls are TRBV19 and TRBJ1-5; weak D call: TRBD1 (5 bases). The germline V and J ends were trimmed by 6 bases and 3 bases, with 15 bases remaining between them. The CDR3 runs 15 residues. The germline V gene has CDR1 LNHDA and CDR2 SQIVND (reference sequence). The CDR3 DNA reads as TGTGCCAGTAGCCGCGGGACGGGGGTCAATCAGCCCCAGCATTTT. This sequence encodes CASSRGTGVNQPQHF.

The V gene is TRBV7-2, the J gene TRBJ2-6; perhaps TRBD1 as D (6 bases). This CDR3 region has 16 residues. The V end lost 4 bases, the J end lost 1 base, and 11 bases lay between the germline ends. Looked up from germline, CDR1 is SGHTA and CDR2 is FQGNSA. This CDR3 reads CASSSTTGSGANVLTF. The CDR3 nucleotides read TGTGCCAGCAGCTCCACCACAGGGTCTGGGGCCAACGTCCTGACTTTC.

The V and J genes are TRBV18 and TRBJ1-3; D is perhaps TRBD1 (6 bases). The CDR3 totals 15 residues. The germline V gene has CDR1 KGHSH and CDR2 LQKENI. V dropped 6 bases and J dropped 0 bases, with 12 bases sitting between them. CDR3 region: CASSPGQSSGNTIYF. The DNA of the CDR3 is TGTGCCAGCTCCCCGGGACAAAGCTCTGGAAACACCATATATTTT. The entire variable domain, with the rest obtained from reference TRBV18 and TRBJ1-3, is as follows: NAGVMQNPRHLVRRRGQEARLRCSPMKGHSHVYWYRQLPEEGLKFMVYLQKENIIDESGMPKERFSAEFPKEGPSILRIQQVVRGDSAAYFCASSPGQSSGNTIYFGEGSWLTVV.

The CDR3 here is CASSLQTSGQETQYF. The CDR3 nucleotides are TGTGCCAGCAGTTTACAGACTAGCGGGCAAGAGACCCAGTACTTC. The chain carries TRBV27 and TRBJ2-5, with TRBD2 identical over 10 bases. This CDR3 comprises 15 residues. V lost 2 bases and J lost 2; bases outside the gene matches: 2. CDR1 and CDR2 (germline): MNHEY, SMNVEV (reference sequence).

The chain combines TRBV6-5 with TRBJ2-7, with D possibly called TRBD1 or TRBD2 (5 bases each). Trimming cost V 0 bases and J 7 bases, with 16 bases left between them. The CDR3 consists of 15 residues. Germline-derived CDR1 and CDR2 are MNHEY and SVGAGI. The CDR3 DNA reads as TGTGCCAGCAGTTACTCGAAGTTGGGGACGCGAGAGCAGTACTTC. Its protein is CASSYSKLGTREQYF.

This clone was observed once. The gene calls are TRBV10-2 and TRBJ2-5; tentatively, D is TRBD1 or TRBD2 (5 bases each). The V end was cut by 0 bases, the J end by 5 bases, with 10 bases between. Per germline, CDR1 WSHSY and CDR2 SAAADI. The CDR3 covers 14 residues. This CDR3 is CASSESTWGETQYF. As DNA, the CDR3 is TGCGCCAGCAGTGAGTCGACTTGGGGGGAGACCCAGTACTTC.

V and J are TRBV5-8 and TRBJ1-2; 7 nucleotides line up with TRBD1. V gave up 5 bases and J gave up 4 bases; unmatched junction bases: 11. The CDR3 length is 15 residues. From germline, CDR1 is SGHTS and CDR2 YDEGEE. The CDR3 protein is CASSPEVGGLYGYTF. The CDR3 region has the DNA TGTGCCAGCAGTCCCGAGGTAGGGGGCCTCTATGGCTACACCTTC.

As DNA, the CDR3 is TGTGCCAGCAGTTACTCCGAAGGAAGCGAGCAGTACTTC. It is translated as CASSYSEGSEQYF. The rearrangement joins TRBV6-6 to TRBJ2-7; D unresolved. Germline-derived CDR1 and CDR2 are MNHNY and SVGAGI (reference sequence). Trimming shortened V by 0 bases and J by 6 bases, and 9 bases separated the two germline ends. The CDR3 loop spans 13 amino acids.

This clone has a single count. The genes are TRBV5-6 and TRBJ2-3; TRBD2 matches at 9 bases. Germline CDR1 and CDR2: SGHDT and YYEEEE. The CDR3 extends over 15 amino acids. V was clipped by 3 bases and J by 4 bases; unmatched bases: 6. As DNA, the CDR3 is TGTGCCAGCAGCTCCGCGGGAGGGCCGGCAGATACGCAGTATTTT. Residues: CASSSAGGPADTQYF.

The V call is TRBV9, the J call TRBJ1-2; D is ambiguous. The CDR3 consists of 14 residues. V lost 3 bases, J lost 2 bases, and 11 bases lay in between. Germline values: CDR1 SGDLS, CDR2 YYNGEE. The DNA of the CDR3 is TGTGCCAGCAGCGCAGCTGAGGGAAACTATGGCTACACCTTC. Its protein is CASSAAEGNYGYTF. Full variable domain (missing parts from reference TRBV9 and TRBJ1-2): DSGVTQTPKHLITATGQRVTLRCSPRSGDLSVYWYQQSLDQGLQFLIQYYNGEERAKGNILERFSAQQFPDLHSELNLSSLELGDSALYFCASSAAEGNYGYTFGSGTRLTVV.

The chain uses TRBV5-6 and TRBJ2-2, with D possibly matching TRBD1 (6 bases). Germline V gene data show CDR1 as SGHDT and CDR2 as YYEEEE. The CDR3 is made up of 16 amino acids. V was pared by 0 bases and J by 3 bases, with 12 bases between. The CDR3, as DNA: TGTGCCAGCAGCTTGGCCGACAGGCGATACACCGGGGAGCTGTTTTTT. This sequence encodes CASSLADRRYTGELFF.

The sample holds a few counts of this clone. CDR3 amino acids: CASSFVHSTEAFF. CDR3 DNA: TGTGCCAGCAGTTTCGTTCATTCCACTGAAGCTTTCTTT. This chain joins TRBV27 and TRBJ1-1; D gene unclear. The V gene's germline CDR1 is MNHEY and CDR2 SMNVEV (reference sequence). The CDR3 has 13 residues. V lost 3 bases and J 4 bases, leaving 9 bases between the germline ends.

The rearrangement uses TRBV9 and TRBJ1-2, with D uncertain. The ends were cut back, 4 bases at V and 8 bases at J, with 15 bases in the middle. Per the germline V gene, CDR1 is SGDLS and CDR2 is YYNGEE. This CDR3 region has 13 residues. The CDR3 reads CASSPTDARGYTF. The CDR3 DNA sequence: TGTGCCAGCAGCCCCACGGACGCGCGGGGCTACACCTTC. Using reference TRBV9 and TRBJ1-2 for the parts outside the CDR3, the full variable domain is DSGVTQTPKHLITATGQRVTLRCSPRSGDLSVYWYQQSLDQGLQFLIQYYNGEERAKGNILERFSAQQFPDLHSELNLSSLELGDSALYFCASSPTDARGYTFGSGTRLTVV.

The rearrangement links TRBV11-2 to TRBJ1-2; 7 positions agree with TRBD1. Germline lookup yields CDR1 SGHAT and CDR2 FQNNGV. After removal of 5 bases from V and 5 bases from J, the junction contained 2 bases not matched to a gene. The length of the CDR3 is 12 residues. The DNA for the CDR3 is TGTGCCAGCAGCCCGACAGGGTATGGCTACACCTTC. Its translation: CASSPTGYGYTF.

V is TRBV5-1 and J is TRBJ2-5, with 7 positions matching TRBD1. Germline V lookup: CDR1 SGHRS, CDR2 YFSETQ. The CDR3 is made up of 15 amino acids. Unmatched junction bases numbered 10, after V lost 3 bases and J lost 5 bases. CDR3 nucleotides: TGCGCCAGCAGCTACTCCGGGACAGAAGGCGAGACCCAGTACTTC. Amino acids: CASSYSGTEGETQYF.

The rearrangement links TRBV11-2 to TRBJ2-2; 10 bases map to TRBD2. Losses at the gene ends were 1 base for V and 9 bases for J; bases not matched to a gene: 5. There are 15 residues in the CDR3. From germline, CDR1 is SGHAT and CDR2 FQNNGV. The CDR3 region has the DNA TGTGCCAGCAGCTTAGTTCCCACTAGCGGGAGGGAGCTGTTTTTT. It yields the protein CASSLVPTSGRELFF.

The chain is built from TRBV23-1 and TRBJ1-2; TRBD1 agrees at 7 bases. TRBV23-1 is an open reading frame, and its role is uncertain. Trimming at V came to 4 bases and at J to 3 bases, leaving 8 bases not matched to a gene. The CDR3 sequence is 15 residues long. The CDR3 loop is CASSRPGGYDYGYTF. The CDR3 DNA follows: TGCGCCAGCAGTCGCCCAGGGGGTTATGACTATGGCTACACCTTC.

This sequence joins TRBV30 and TRBJ2-1, with a tentative D call TRBD1 (6 bases). Looked up from germline, CDR1 is GTSNPN and CDR2 is SVGIG (reference sequence). Trimming pared 1 base from V and 5 bases from J, leaving 12 bases between. There are 14 residues in the CDR3. CDR3 sequence reads: CAWSDRAEDNEQFF. The DNA for the CDR3 is TGTGCCTGGAGTGACAGGGCTGAGGACAATGAGCAGTTCTTC. Full variable domain (outside the CDR3, taken from reference TRBV30 and TRBJ2-1): SQTIHQWPATLVQPVGSPLSLECTVEGTSNPNLYWYRQAAGRGLQLLFYSVGIGQISSEVPQNLSASRPQDRQFILSSKKLLLSDSGFYLCAWSDRAEDNEQFFGPGTRLTVL.

A single count supports this clone. The J gene is TRBJ2-2, the V gene TRBV9; D not resolved. The CDR3 has 16 residues. Germline CDR1 and CDR2: SGDLS and YYNGEE. V was clipped by 0 bases and J by 0 bases, with 9 bases between them. The CDR3 spells CASSVVGVPNTGELFF. Written as DNA, the CDR3 is TGTGCCAGCAGCGTAGTTGGCGTCCCGAACACCGGGGAGCTGTTTTTT. Together with reference TRBV9 and TRBJ2-2, the CDR3 gives the full variable domain: DSGVTQTPKHLITATGQRVTLRCSPRSGDLSVYWYQQSLDQGLQFLIQYYNGEERAKGNILERFSAQQFPDLHSELNLSSLELGDSALYFCASSVVGVPNTGELFFGEGSRLTVL.

This clone was found a few times. The gene calls are TRBV10-1 and TRBJ2-5, with D tentatively TRBD2 (6 bases). Trimming removed 5 bases at V and 4 bases at J, with 14 bases between. CDR3 length: 14 amino acids. Germline-derived CDR1 and CDR2 are WNHNN and SYGVQD (reference sequence). The CDR3: CASSKDGGVETQYF. For the CDR3, the DNA is TGCGCCAGCAGTAAGGACGGGGGTGTAGAGACCCAGTACTTC.

V gene TRBV6-5 combines with J gene TRBJ1-6; 7 positions agree with TRBD1. Germline lookup yields CDR1 MNHEY and CDR2 SVGAGI. Trimming took 6 bases from V and 6 from J; bases not matched to a gene: 8. The CDR3 is 15 residues long. The CDR3, as DNA: TGTGCCAGCAGGGGTCCGGGACAGACTAATTCACCCCTCCACTTT. It encodes CASRGPGQTNSPLHF.

The V gene is TRBV18, the J gene TRBJ1-3; the match to TRBD1 covers 8 bases. This CDR3 has 15 residues. V shed 6 bases and J 4 bases; nucleotides not matched to a gene: 8. Germline CDR1 is KGHSH and CDR2 is LQKENI. The CDR3 region has the DNA TGTGCCAGCTCCCATGGGACAGGATCGGGAAACACCATATATTTT. As protein: CASSHGTGSGNTIYF.

The V and J genes are TRBV3-1 (or the pseudogene TRBV3-2) and TRBJ1-6; 9 nucleotides line up with TRBD1. Germline assignment: CDR1 LGHDT and CDR2 YNNKEL (reference sequence). This CDR3 is 14 amino acids long. V lost 4 bases and J lost 10; bases outside the gene matches: 5. For the CDR3, the DNA is TGTGCCAGCAGCCTGGGACAGGGAGAATCACCCCTCCACTTT. It is translated as CASSLGQGESPLHF.

The chain recombines TRBV3-1 (or the pseudogene TRBV3-2) with TRBJ2-5; 10 nucleotides line up with TRBD1. This CDR3 has 17 amino acids. The germline V gene has CDR1 LGHDT and CDR2 YNNKEL (reference sequence). The V and J ends lost 1 base and 7 bases, in that order; junction bases with no gene match: 12. CDR3 in DNA: TGTGCCAGCAGCCAAGCCAGGACAGGGGGGAGTCTAGGGACCCAGTACTTC. This codes for CASSQARTGGSLGTQYF.

V and J are TRBV12-5 and TRBJ1-5; 7 positions match TRBD1. The trim removed 6 bases at V and 6 bases at J, leaving 8 bases unmatched. The CDR3 consists of 14 residues. Per germline, CDR1 LGHNT and CDR2 FRNRAP. As DNA, the CDR3 is TGTGCTAGTGGGACCGACAGGGTTATTCAGCCCCAGCATTTT. The encoded protein is CASGTDRVIQPQHF. Looking up the rest from reference TRBV12-5 and TRBJ1-5 gives the full variable domain: DARVTQTPRHKVTEMGQEVTMRCQPILGHNTVFWYRQTMMQGLELLAYFRNRAPLDDSGMPKDRFSAEMPDATLATLKIQPSEPRDSAVYFCASGTDRVIQPQHFGDGTRLSIL.

V usage is TRBV18 and J usage is TRBJ2-3; a weak D match, TRBD2 (6 bases). V shed 4 bases and J shed 12 bases, with 11 bases lying between them. Germline CDR1 reads KGHSH; CDR2 reads LQKENI. The CDR3 runs to 11 residues. The CDR3 here is CASSLTGTQYF. In nucleotides, the CDR3 is TGTGCCAGCTCACTTACCGGGACTCAGTATTTT.

The chain recombines TRBV24-1 with TRBJ2-1, with 12 bases identical to TRBD2. There are 19 residues in the CDR3. Germline CDR1 and CDR2: KGHDR and SFDVKD. V lost 0 bases and J lost 6; bases outside the gene matches: 11. The DNA for the CDR3 is TGTGCCACCAGTGATTTGCCTTCCGCGGGACTAGCGGGTTCCAATGAGCAGTTCTTC. As protein: CATSDLPSAGLAGSNEQFF.

This chain joins TRBV3-1 (or the pseudogene TRBV3-2) and TRBJ1-2; TRBD1 matches 10 bases. The CDR3 totals 15 residues. Germline CDR1 and CDR2: LGHDT and YNNKEL (reference sequence). With V trimmed by 3 bases and J by 8 bases, 9 bases remained unmatched. The CDR3: CASSQGTGVVGGYTF. The CDR3 coding sequence is TGTGCCAGCAGCCAGGGGACAGGGGTTGTAGGGGGCTACACCTTC.